This TCR beta chain was recorded in a study of T cells after yellow fever vaccination. CDR3 length equals 14 residues. The germline V gene has CDR1 MDHEN and CDR2 SYDVKM. V lost 3 bases to trimming and J lost 6 bases; unmatched junction nucleotides: 6. TCRdb redid the calling of the 5' RACE reads with MiXCR, one entry per CDR3 protein. The sample records around 50,000 distinct CDR3 sequences, around 6.8% being singletons. This clonotype showed up many times. The TCR sequence derives from a man younger than 40 who received the YFV17D yellow fever vaccine. The chain couples TRBV28 to TRBJ2-5; 8 bases line up with TRBD2. Sample: PBMCs, either bulk or a sorted T-cell subset (CD4+, CD8+, memory, or dextramer-sorted; not recorded which), taken 45 days after the yellow fever booster vaccination. CDR3 DNA: TGTGCCAGCAGTTTCCCCGGGGGGGTGAAGACCCAGTACTTC. It encodes CASSFPGGVKTQYF.